One T cell receptor (beta chain) is described in this entry. The target of this receptor is not known. No clone much larger than this one lies a single base away; base qualities are absent. The sample originates from a study of blood T cells in healthy people across ages (dated by TCRdb to 2013 to 2016). Study-level background: Template switching captured roughly one uniquely barcoded TCR beta cDNA molecule per two T cells in model experiments. The study measured age-related changes in TCR beta repertoire diversity using deep sequencing normalized with unique cDNA molecular identifiers. The donors were divided into four age groups: young (average roughly 15 years), middle-aged (over 35), aged (under 70) and long-lived (82). Donors of different ages were randomly distributed across sequencing lanes to avoid experimental bias. The study analyzed two additional independent replicas of 1 million unique cDNA reads from the same blood draw for two donors, one aged 18 to 30 and one aged 80 or older.

Overall results and qualifications from the work: Donor CMV infection status was unknown, potentially confounding age-related changes in expanded clonotypes. The long-lived group showed more naive CD4+ T cells, fewer expanded clones and increased TCR diversity than the aged group, suggesting age selection. Total diversity estimates from one million sequenced T cells were considered lower bounds and underestimates. Bulk unsorted PBMC profiling prevented conclusive comparison of naive and antigen-experienced compartments. As age increased, observed TCR beta diversity per million T cells dropped in a roughly linear way, and a significant reduction was already evident by age about 36. The percentage of naive T cells measured by flow cytometry correlated strongly with observed TCR beta diversity.

Systemically healthy Caucasian individuals from Russia, approximately 39 in total and aged about 6 to 95 years, were included as donors. Each donor gave around 9.8 milliliters of peripheral blood, collected into EDTA-treated Vacutainer tubes. Ficoll-Paque density-gradient centrifugation was used to isolate PBMCs, with at least 7 million obtained per sample. Trizol reagent was used to extract total RNA from PBMCs, with at least 6 micrograms per sample. For every donor, an aliquot of PBMCs went through flow cytometry to measure the percentages of naive CD45RAhigh/CD27high T cells. Trimming costs V 0 bases and J 2 bases, and their ends lie 10 bases apart. CDR1 and CDR2 are read off the germline V gene as MGHRA and YSYEKL. From its cysteine to its phenylalanine, the CDR3 spans 15 amino acids. Left in the record is the CDR3 DNA by itself, 45 bases read in frame from the first base. The method was 5' RACE. Data came from an Illumina HiSeq 2500. A second PCR of roughly 7 to 12 cycles was performed with a sample-barcoded 5' primer and a J-beta primer mix. A unique molecular identifier was introduced onto each TCR beta cDNA molecule by a template-switch 5' adaptor carrying 12 random nucleotides. Each sample yielded at least 3 million CDR3-containing paired-end reads. All of the RNA was converted into first-strand cDNA using the Mint cDNA synthesis kit, with a TRBC-specific oligonucleotide serving as the primer. Following uracil-DNA glycosylase treatment, a first 18-cycle PCR with universal primers M1SS and BC2_uni_R was performed on all cDNA. Under the source paper's analysis protocol: Normalization of each sample was performed by random selection of 1 million high-quality reads, each carrying a distinct molecular identifier. Reads with shared molecular identifiers were discarded instead of being binned into consensus sequences. MiTCR, set to a Q25 quality threshold and the strictest error-elimination algorithm, was used for CDR3 identification, clonotype clustering and error correction. A nonparametric unseen species model with Euler transformation was used to estimate a lower bound on total TCR beta diversity. TCRdb's own reprocessing of the public reads used fastp at Q25 and MiXCR and kept productive beta chains. Identical CDR3 proteins give one entry, which carries the most common genes and DNA. These V and J calls are TCRdb output, not the study's own analysis. Counted in this sample were about 1.4 million distinct CDR3 sequences; approximately 63% of them appeared once. The ten largest clones take up roughly 7% of the sample.

The receptor was derived from a man between 18 and 29 years old in good health. The sequenced material came from blood. The V and J segments used are TRBV4-1 and TRBJ1-2, and perhaps TRBD1 as D gene, on 6 matching bases. The nucleotide sequence reads TGCGCCAGCAGCCAAGAAAGACAGGTCAACTATGGCTACACCTTC. Its protein is CASSQERQVNYGYTF.